This TCR beta chain was sequenced for a study of blood T cell repertoires in COVID-19. Germline V gene lookup returns CDR1 SGHTA and CDR2 FQGNSA. V dropped 4 bases and J dropped 5; count of bases not matched to a gene: 12. The CDR3 is 16 amino acids. In the authors' methods: The authors estimated nucleated cell counts from reference gene primer amplification. Sequencing was performed with immunoSEQ multiplex PCR; in TCRdb, only in-frame clones are kept and a portion is missing. V and J calls and clone size follow that table, whereas D and trimming were derived from the DNA. This table holds roughly 70,000 clones, around 90% found once.

The chain joins TRBV7-2 to TRBJ2-5, with 8 bases that match TRBD2. The source of this sequence is a human donor in a cohort sampled during active COVID-19. The sample taken for sequencing was peripheral blood. The CDR3 region is CASSSRRGVDLETQYF. CDR3 nucleotide sequence: TGTGCCAGCAGCTCTCGGCGGGGGGTGGATTTGGAGACCCAGTACTTC. Using reference TRBV7-2 and TRBJ2-5 for the parts outside the CDR3, the full variable domain is GAGVSQSPSNKVTEKGKDVELRCDPISGHTALYWYRQSLGQGLEFLIYFQGNSAPDKSGLPSDRFSAERTGGSVSTLTIQRTQQEDSAVYLCASSSRRGVDLETQYFGPGTRLLVL.